This T cell receptor (beta chain) emerged from a study of blood T cell repertoires in COVID-19. Across the whole study: PBMCs, B-cell-depleted T cells, or T cells provided the cDNA or gDNA that made up the material.

Patients at the Seattle site were enrolled during active infection and followed longitudinally. Original processing notes: Estimation of nucleated cell counts was performed using reference gene primer amplification. Only in-frame clones appear in the TCRdb table, and some are missing; sequencing was by immunoSEQ multiplex PCR. V, J and clone size derive from that table, while D and trimming were established from the DNA sequence. Of 150,000 to 200,000 clones listed, around 81% are singletons. This clone was seen more than once but under ten times. The sequence derives from an elderly woman with COVID-19, enrolled during active disease. The source material was peripheral blood.

The CDR3 protein is CASRGTGGNTIYF. DNA for the CDR3: TGCGCCAGCAGGGGGACAGGAGGAAACACCATATATTTT. This chain connects TRBV5-1 to TRBJ1-3; TRBD1 agrees at 8 bases. From germline, CDR1 is SGHRS and CDR2 YFSETQ. The CDR3 contains 13 residues. V trimming: 5 bases; J trimming: 4 bases; junction bases outside the gene matches: 2.